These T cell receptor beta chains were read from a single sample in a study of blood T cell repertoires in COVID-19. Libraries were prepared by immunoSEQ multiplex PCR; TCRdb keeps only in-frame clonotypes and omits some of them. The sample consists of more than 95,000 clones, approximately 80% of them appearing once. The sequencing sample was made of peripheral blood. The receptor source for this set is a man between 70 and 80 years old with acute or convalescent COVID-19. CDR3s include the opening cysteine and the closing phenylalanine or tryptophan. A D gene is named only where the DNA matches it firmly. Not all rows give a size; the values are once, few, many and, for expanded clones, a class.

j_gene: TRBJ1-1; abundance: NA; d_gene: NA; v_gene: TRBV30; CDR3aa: CAWSGSLRDTEAFF; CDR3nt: TGTGCCTGGAGTGGTTCTTTGAGGGACACTGAAGCTTTCTTT
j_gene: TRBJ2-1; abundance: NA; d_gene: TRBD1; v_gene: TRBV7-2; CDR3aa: CASSRSGTGTTNEQFF; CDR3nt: TGTGCCAGCAGCCGCAGCGGGACAGGGACAACCAATGAGCAGTTCTTC
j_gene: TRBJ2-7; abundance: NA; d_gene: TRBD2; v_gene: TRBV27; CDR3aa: CASSLGLAGPYEQYF; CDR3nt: TGTGCCAGCAGTTTAGGACTAGCGGGACCCTACGAGCAGTACTTC
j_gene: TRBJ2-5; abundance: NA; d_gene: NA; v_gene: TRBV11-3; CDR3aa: CASSGSLGAQYF; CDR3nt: TGTGCCAGCAGCGGGAGCCTCGGGGCCCAGTACTTC
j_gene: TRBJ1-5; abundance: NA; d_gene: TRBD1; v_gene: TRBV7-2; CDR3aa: CASSIRQGTGQPQHF; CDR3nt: TGTGCCAGCAGCATCCGACAGGGAACCGGCCAGCCCCAGCATTTT
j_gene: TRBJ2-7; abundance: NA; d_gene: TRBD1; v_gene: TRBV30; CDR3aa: CAWDRQGGEQYF; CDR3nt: TGTGCCTGGGACCGACAGGGCGGCGAGCAGTACTTC
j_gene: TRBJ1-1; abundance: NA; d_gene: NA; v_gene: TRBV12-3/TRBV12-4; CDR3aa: CASSLDGGTEAFF; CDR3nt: TGTGCCAGCAGTTTGGACGGGGGCACTGAAGCTTTCTTT
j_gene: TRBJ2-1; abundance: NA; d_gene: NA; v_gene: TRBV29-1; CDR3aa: CSVVHSNEQFF; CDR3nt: TGCAGCGTTGTTCACAGCAATGAGCAGTTCTTC
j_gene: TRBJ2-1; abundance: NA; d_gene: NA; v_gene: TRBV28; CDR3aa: CASSLLAGNEQFF; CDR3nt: TGTGCCAGCAGTTTATTGGCGGGCAATGAGCAGTTCTTC
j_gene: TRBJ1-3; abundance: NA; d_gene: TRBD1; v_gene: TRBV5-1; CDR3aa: CASSPGGTGSGNTIYF; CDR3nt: TGCGCCAGCAGCCCGGGTGGGACAGGTTCTGGAAACACCATATATTTT
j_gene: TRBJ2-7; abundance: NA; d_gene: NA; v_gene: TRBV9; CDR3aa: CASSVNRYSYEQYF; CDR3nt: TGTGCCAGCAGCGTAAACAGGTACTCCTACGAGCAGTACTTC
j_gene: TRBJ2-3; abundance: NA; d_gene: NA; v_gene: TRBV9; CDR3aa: CASSPTSFGTDTQYF; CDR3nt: TGTGCCAGCAGTCCGACTAGTTTCGGCACAGATACGCAGTATTTT
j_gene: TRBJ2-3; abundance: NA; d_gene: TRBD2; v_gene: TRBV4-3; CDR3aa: CASSRGGADTQYF; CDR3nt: TGCGCCAGCAGCCGGGGAGGGGCGGATACGCAGTATTTT
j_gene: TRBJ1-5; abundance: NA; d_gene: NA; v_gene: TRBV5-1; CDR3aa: CASRGEGNQPQHF; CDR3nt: TGCGCCAGCAGAGGGGAGGGCAATCAGCCCCAGCATTTT
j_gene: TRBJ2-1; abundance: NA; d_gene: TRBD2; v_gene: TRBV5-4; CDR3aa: CASSSTSGSNEQFF; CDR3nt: TGTGCCAGCAGCTCGACTAGCGGGAGCAATGAGCAGTTCTTC
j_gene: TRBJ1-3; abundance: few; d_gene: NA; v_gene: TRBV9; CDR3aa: CASSVDPGSSGNTIYF; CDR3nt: TGTGCCAGCAGCGTAGATCCAGGTTCCTCTGGAAACACCATATATTTT
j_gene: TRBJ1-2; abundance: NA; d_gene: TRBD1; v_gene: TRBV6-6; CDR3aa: CASIDRVRGYTF; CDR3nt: TGTGCCAGCATTGACAGGGTGCGCGGCTACACCTTC
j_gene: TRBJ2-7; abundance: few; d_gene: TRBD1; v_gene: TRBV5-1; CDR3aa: CASSLETGDRGEQYF; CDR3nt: TGCGCCAGCAGCCTAGAGACAGGGGACCGCGGCGAGCAGTACTTC
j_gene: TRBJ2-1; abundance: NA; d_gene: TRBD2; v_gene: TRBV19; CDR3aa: CASSFPGTTNNEQFF; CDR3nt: TGTGCCAGTAGTTTTCCCGGGACTACAAACAATGAGCAGTTCTTC
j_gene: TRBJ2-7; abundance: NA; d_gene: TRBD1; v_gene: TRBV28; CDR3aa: CASSPPGGARYEQYF; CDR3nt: TGTGCCAGCAGTCCTCCAGGGGGAGCGAGGTACGAGCAGTACTTC
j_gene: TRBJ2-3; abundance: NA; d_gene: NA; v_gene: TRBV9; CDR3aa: CASPGGPTDTQYF; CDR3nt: TGTGCCAGCCCGGGGGGCCCCACAGATACGCAGTATTTT
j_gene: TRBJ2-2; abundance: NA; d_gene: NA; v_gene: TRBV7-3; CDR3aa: CASSPLGGYGTGELFF; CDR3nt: TGTGCCAGCAGCCCTCTAGGCGGTTACGGCACCGGGGAGCTGTTTTTT
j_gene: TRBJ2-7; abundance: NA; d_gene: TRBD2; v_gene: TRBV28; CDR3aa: CASSPTGTTYEQYF; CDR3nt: TGTGCCAGCAGTCCAACCGGGACTACCTACGAGCAGTACTTC
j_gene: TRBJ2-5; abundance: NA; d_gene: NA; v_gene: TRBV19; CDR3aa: CRGKGHQETQYF; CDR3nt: TGTAGGGGAAAGGGGCATCAGGAGACCCAGTACTTC
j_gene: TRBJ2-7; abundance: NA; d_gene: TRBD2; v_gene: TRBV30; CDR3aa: CAWSVPSRGVEQYF; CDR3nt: TGTGCCTGGAGTGTACCCAGTCGGGGGGTCGAGCAGTACTTC
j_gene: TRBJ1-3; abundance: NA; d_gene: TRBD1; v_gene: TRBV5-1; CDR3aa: CASSLGTGGNTIYF; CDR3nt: TGCGCCAGCAGCTTGGGGACAGGGGGAAACACCATATATTTT
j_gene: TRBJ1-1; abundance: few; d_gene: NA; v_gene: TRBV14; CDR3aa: CASSQDMNTEAFF; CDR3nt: TGTGCCAGCAGCCAAGACATGAACACTGAAGCTTTCTTT
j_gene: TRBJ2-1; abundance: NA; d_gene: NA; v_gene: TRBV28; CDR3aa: CASISGGGGGNEQFF; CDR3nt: TGTGCCAGCATATCAGGCGGGGGCGGAGGGAATGAGCAGTTCTTC
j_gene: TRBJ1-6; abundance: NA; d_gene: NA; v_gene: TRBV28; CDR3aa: CASSLFGQLSSYNSPLHF; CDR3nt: TGTGCCAGCAGTTTGTTTGGACAGCTGAGCTCCTATAATTCACCCCTCCACTTT
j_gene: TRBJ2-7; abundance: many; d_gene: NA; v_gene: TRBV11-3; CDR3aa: CASSEGQGFYEQYF; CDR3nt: TGTGCCAGCAGCGAGGGACAAGGGTTCTACGAGCAGTACTTC
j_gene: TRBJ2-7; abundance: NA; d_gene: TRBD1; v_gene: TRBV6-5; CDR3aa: CASSHPTGFGEQYF; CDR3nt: TGTGCCAGCAGTCACCCGACAGGGTTCGGCGAGCAGTACTTC
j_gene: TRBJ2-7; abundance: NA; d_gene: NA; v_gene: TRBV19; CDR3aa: CASSIPGLEQYF; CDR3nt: TGTGCCAGTAGTATCCCCGGGTTGGAGCAGTACTTC